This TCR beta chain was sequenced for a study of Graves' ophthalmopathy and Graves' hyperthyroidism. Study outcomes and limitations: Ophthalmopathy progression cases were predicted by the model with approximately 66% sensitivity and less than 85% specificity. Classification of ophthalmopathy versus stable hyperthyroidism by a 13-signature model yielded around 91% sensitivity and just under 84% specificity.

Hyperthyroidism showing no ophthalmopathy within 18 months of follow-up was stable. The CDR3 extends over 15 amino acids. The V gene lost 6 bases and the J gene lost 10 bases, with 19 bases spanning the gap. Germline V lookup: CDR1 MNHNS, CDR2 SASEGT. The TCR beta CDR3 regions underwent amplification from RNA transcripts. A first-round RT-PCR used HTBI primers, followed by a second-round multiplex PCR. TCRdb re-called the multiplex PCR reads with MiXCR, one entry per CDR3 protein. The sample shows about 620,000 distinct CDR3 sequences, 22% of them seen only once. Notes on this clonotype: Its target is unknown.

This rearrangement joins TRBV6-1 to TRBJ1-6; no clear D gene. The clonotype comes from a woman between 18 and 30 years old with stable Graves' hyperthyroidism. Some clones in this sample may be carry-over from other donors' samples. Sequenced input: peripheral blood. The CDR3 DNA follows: TGTGCCAGCAGATCCCCCGGCCCAACTAAGTCACCCCTCCACTTT. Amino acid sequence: CASRSPGPTKSPLHF.